This TCR beta chain was profiled in a study of cytomegalovirus exposure and HLA in healthy donors. The study, taken as a whole, reports: Common viral pathogens seemed, in a later analysis, to connect with several of the most significant clusters. Segments of the TCR beta V type were, in most cases, productive about 90% or about 30% of the time in an earlier analysis. Some V segments, TRBV6-2 and TRBV6-3 among them, were indistinguishable and were therefore excluded.

The CDR3 is 17 amino acids. The germline V gene encodes CDR1 SGHVS and CDR2 FQNEAQ. V was clipped by 7 bases and J by 0 bases, with 18 bases between them. This clone was seen repeatedly, ten times or more. Its antigen is unidentified. Primers included in the PCR were 60 Vbeta and 13 Jbeta primers. Assay used: immunoSEQ multiplex PCR; TCRdb lists only in-frame clones, some missing. The sample has roughly 120,000 clones, about 74% seen once. This sequence originates from a woman aged 45-65 years in good health and CMV-seropositive. Material for sequencing was PBMCs. The rearrangement joins TRBV7-8 to TRBJ1-4; maybe TRBD1 (5 bases). DNA for the CDR3: TGTGCCAGCACCTACGACAGAGACCGTGCAACTAATGAAAAACTGTTTTTT. Its translation is CASTYDRDRATNEKLFF. Together with reference TRBV7-8 and TRBJ1-4, the CDR3 gives the full variable domain: GAGVSQSPRYKVAKRGQDVALRCDPISGHVSLFWYQQALGQGPEFLTYFQNEAQLDKSGLPSDRFFAERPEGSVSTLKIQRTQQEDSAVYLCASTYDRDRATNEKLFFGSGTQLSVL.